The text below deals with one TCR beta chain. This entry is derived from a study of blood T cell repertoires in COVID-19. The CDR3 consists of 13 residues. CDR1 is SGHKS, CDR2 YYEKEE, per germline (reference sequence). Trimming removed 3 bases from V and 0 bases from J, with 6 bases in between. Measured with immunoSEQ multiplex PCR; TCRdb has only the in-frame clones, and not every one. The profile shows about 170,000 clones, around 72% of them singletons. The TCR sequence derives from a woman over 75 with acute or convalescent COVID-19. What was sequenced was peripheral blood. The rearrangement uses TRBV5-5 and TRBJ1-1, with a tentative D call TRBD1 (6 bases). The CDR3 loop reads CASSWDMNTEAFF. CDR3 DNA: TGTGCCAGCAGCTGGGACATGAACACTGAAGCTTTCTTT.